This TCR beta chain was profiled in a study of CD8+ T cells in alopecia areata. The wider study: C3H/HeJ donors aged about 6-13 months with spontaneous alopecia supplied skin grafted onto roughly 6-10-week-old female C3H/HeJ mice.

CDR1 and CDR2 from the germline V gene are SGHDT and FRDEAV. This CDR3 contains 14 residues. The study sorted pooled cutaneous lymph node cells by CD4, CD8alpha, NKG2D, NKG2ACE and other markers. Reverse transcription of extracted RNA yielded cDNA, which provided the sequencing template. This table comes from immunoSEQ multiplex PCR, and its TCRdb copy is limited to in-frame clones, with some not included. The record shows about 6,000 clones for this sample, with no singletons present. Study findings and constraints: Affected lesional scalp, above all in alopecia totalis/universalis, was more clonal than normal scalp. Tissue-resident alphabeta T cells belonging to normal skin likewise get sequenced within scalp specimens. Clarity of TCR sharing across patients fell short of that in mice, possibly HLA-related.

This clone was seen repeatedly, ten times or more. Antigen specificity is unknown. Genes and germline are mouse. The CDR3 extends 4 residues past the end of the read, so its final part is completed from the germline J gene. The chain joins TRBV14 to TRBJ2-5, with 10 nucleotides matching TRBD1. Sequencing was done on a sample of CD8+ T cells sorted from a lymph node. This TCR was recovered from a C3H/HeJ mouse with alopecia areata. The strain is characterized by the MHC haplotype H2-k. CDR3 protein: CASRRDRGWDTQYF. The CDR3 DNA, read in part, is TGTGCCAGCAGGCGGGACAGGGGATGGGAC.